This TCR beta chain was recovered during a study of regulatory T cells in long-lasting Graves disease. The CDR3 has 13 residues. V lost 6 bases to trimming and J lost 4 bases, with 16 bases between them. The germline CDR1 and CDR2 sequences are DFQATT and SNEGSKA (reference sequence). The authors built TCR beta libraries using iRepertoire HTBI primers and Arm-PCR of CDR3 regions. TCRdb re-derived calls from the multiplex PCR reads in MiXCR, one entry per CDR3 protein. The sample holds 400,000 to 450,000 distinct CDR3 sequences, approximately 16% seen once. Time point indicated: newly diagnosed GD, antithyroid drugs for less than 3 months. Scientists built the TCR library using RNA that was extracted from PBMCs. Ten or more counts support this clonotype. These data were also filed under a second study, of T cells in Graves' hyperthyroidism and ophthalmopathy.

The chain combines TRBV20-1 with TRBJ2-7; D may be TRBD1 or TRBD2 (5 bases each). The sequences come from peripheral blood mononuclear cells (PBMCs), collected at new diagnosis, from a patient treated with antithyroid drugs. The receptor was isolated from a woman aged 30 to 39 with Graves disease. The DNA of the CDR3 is TGCAGTGCCGCGTGGGGGACGACTTACGAGCAGTACTTC. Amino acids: CSAAWGTTYEQYF.